This is a list of T cell receptor beta chains from one sample in a study of blood T cell repertoires in COVID-19. Produced via immunoSEQ multiplex PCR; TCRdb's table is partial and in-frame only. The repertoire consists of 200,000 to 250,000 clones, with 70% to 90% occurring once and the leading ten covering 9.5% to 13%. The sequenced sample consisted of peripheral blood. The origin of the receptors is a woman aged 50 to 60 with COVID-19, enrolled during active disease. Each CDR3 is given with its conserved first and last residue. D genes are given only for firm matches. Part of the rows lack a size; the others show once, few, many or a class for expanded clones.

size	D	V	J	CDR3	DNA
-	-	TRBV24-1	TRBJ2-6	CATSDLAPGETGANVLTF	TGTGCCACCAGTGATTTGGCACCAGGGGAAACTGGGGCCAACGTCCTGACTTTC
-	TRBD2	TRBV10-3	TRBJ2-1	CAIRDTSGGADEQFF	TGTGCCATCAGGGATACTAGCGGGGGGGCCGATGAGCAGTTCTTC
-	-	TRBV6-1	TRBJ1-3	CASSEDFHSGNTIYF	TGTGCCAGCAGTGAGGACTTTCACTCTGGAAACACCATATATTTT
-	-	TRBV24-1	TRBJ2-2	CATSDPRGPGELFF	TGTGCCACCAGTGATCCCAGGGGTCCCGGGGAGCTGTTTTTT
-	TRBD1	TRBV5-1	TRBJ1-2	CASSLAGTGGGYTF	TGCGCCAGCAGCTTGGCTGGGACAGGGGGCGGCTACACCTTC
-	TRBD1	TRBV19	TRBJ1-1	CASSLTGGVSAEAFF	TGTGCCAGTAGTCTCACAGGGGGCGTAAGCGCTGAAGCTTTCTTT
few	-	TRBV28	TRBJ1-4	CASRLGPEKLFF	TGTGCCAGCAGATTAGGGCCTGAAAAACTGTTTTTT
few	-	TRBV19	TRBJ1-1	CASVLGAGPTEAFF	TGTGCCAGTGTTTTGGGGGCCGGGCCCACTGAAGCTTTCTTT
-	-	TRBV6-2/TRBV6-3	TRBJ1-1	CASSYSRADTEAFF	TGTGCCAGCAGTTACTCGAGGGCGGACACTGAAGCTTTCTTT
-	TRBD1	TRBV24-1	TRBJ2-1	CATSDTLGQGVGDEQFF	TGTGCCACCAGTGATACTCTAGGACAGGGGGTAGGAGATGAGCAGTTCTTC
-	TRBD1	TRBV2	TRBJ1-4	CASSTDRGLDEKLFF	TGTGCCAGCAGTACCGACAGGGGGCTGGATGAAAAACTGTTTTTT
-	-	TRBV12-1	TRBJ2-1	CASSPSGGPYNEQFF	TGTGCCAGCAGCCCCAGCGGGGGGCCCTACAATGAGCAGTTCTTC
-	TRBD1	TRBV6-5	TRBJ2-2	CATSPGTDPGELFF	TGTGCCACCTCACCGGGGACAGACCCCGGGGAGCTGTTTTTT
-	TRBD2	TRBV30	TRBJ2-4	CAWSALAGVRYF	TGTGCCTGGAGTGCGCTAGCGGGGGTGCGGTACTTC
-	-	TRBV28	TRBJ1-2	CASTIQALPIYGYTF	TGTGCCAGCACCATACAGGCCCTGCCTATCTATGGCTACACCTTC
-	-	TRBV11-3	TRBJ2-7	CASGQDVTYEQYF	TGTGCCAGCGGTCAGGATGTTACCTACGAGCAGTACTTC
-	-	TRBV18	TRBJ1-1	CASSPQSMAEAFF	TGTGCCAGCTCACCACAGAGTATGGCTGAAGCTTTCTTT
-	TRBD2	TRBV6-5	TRBJ2-1	CASRVQRGGDEQFF	TGTGCCAGCAGGGTCCAGCGGGGGGGCGATGAGCAGTTCTTC
-	-	TRBV6-5	TRBJ1-1	CASSIDITEAFF	TGTGCCAGCAGTATTGACATAACTGAAGCTTTCTTT
few	-	TRBV3-1/TRBV3-2	TRBJ1-1	CASSQGANTEAFF	TGTGCCAGCAGCCAGGGGGCGAACACTGAAGCTTTCTTT
-	-	TRBV30	TRBJ1-1	CAWGGLPAEAFF	TGTGCCTGGGGGGGCCTTCCCGCTGAAGCTTTCTTT
-	TRBD1	TRBV7-2	TRBJ1-1	CASREGAVNTEAFF	TGTGCCAGCAGAGAGGGGGCAGTCAACACTGAAGCTTTCTTT
-	-	TRBV11-3	TRBJ2-3	CASSFSPKYRGTDTQYF	TGTGCCAGCAGCTTCTCCCCTAAGTATCGGGGCACAGATACGCAGTATTTT
many	TRBD1	TRBV27	TRBJ1-6	CASTRDRGSNSPLHF	TGTGCCAGCACACGGGACAGGGGATCCAATTCACCCCTCCACTTT
-	-	TRBV6-2/TRBV6-3	TRBJ2-1	CASSPQWNEQFF	TGTGCCAGCAGCCCCCAGTGGAATGAGCAGTTCTTC
-	-	TRBV28	TRBJ2-1	CASSLNANNEQFF	TGTGCCAGCAGTTTAAACGCTAACAATGAGCAGTTCTTC
-	-	TRBV5-1	TRBJ2-5	CASSRPGGQQETQYF	TGCGCCAGCAGCCGGCCAGGGGGGCAGCAAGAGACCCAGTACTTC
-	TRBD2	TRBV2	TRBJ2-1	CASSLGGGTYNEQFF	TGTGCCAGCAGTCTTGGGGGGGGGACTTACAATGAGCAGTTCTTC
-	-	TRBV7-2	TRBJ1-5	CASSLFPGKGNQPQHF	TGTGCCAGCAGCTTATTCCCAGGGAAGGGCAATCAGCCCCAGCATTTT
-	-	TRBV19	TRBJ1-1	CASSISHLVEAFF	TGTGCCAGTAGTATCTCTCACTTGGTTGAAGCTTTCTTT
-	-	TRBV5-1	TRBJ2-5	CASSLVQGKGETQYF	TGCGCCAGCAGCTTGGTTCAGGGGAAAGGAGAGACCCAGTACTTC
-	-	TRBV19	TRBJ1-1	CASSLRQGTSTEAFF	TGTGCCAGTAGTTTAAGGCAGGGGACGAGCACTGAAGCTTTCTTT
-	TRBD2	TRBV9	TRBJ2-5	CASSVRTSGGGETQYF	TGTGCCAGCAGCGTAAGGACTAGCGGGGGCGGAGAGACCCAGTACTTC
-	TRBD1	TRBV23-1	TRBJ2-1	CASSQSPSRGREQFF	TGCGCCAGCAGTCAATCCCCTAGCAGGGGGCGTGAGCAGTTCTTC
-	-	TRBV10-1	TRBJ2-2	CASSGGTSITGELFF	TGCGCCAGCAGTGGTGGGACAAGTATCACCGGGGAGCTGTTTTTT
-	-	TRBV9	TRBJ1-2	CASSVDRDGANYGYTF	TGTGCCAGCAGCGTAGACAGGGACGGTGCTAACTATGGCTACACCTTC
-	-	TRBV6-5	TRBJ1-5	CASRTTTYSNQPQHF	TGTGCCAGCAGAACTACCACGTATAGCAATCAGCCCCAGCATTTT
-	-	TRBV11-2	TRBJ2-5	CASSPRDSQETQYF	TGTGCCAGCAGCCCGCGTGACAGCCAAGAGACCCAGTACTTC
-	TRBD1	TRBV7-9	TRBJ1-5	CASSPQTGGFNQPQHF	TGTGCCAGCAGCCCACAGACAGGGGGCTTCAATCAGCCCCAGCATTTT
-	TRBD2	TRBV2	TRBJ2-1	CASSEAAGGRINEQFF	TGTGCCAGCAGTGAAGCGGCGGGGGGGCGGATCAATGAGCAGTTCTTC
-	-	TRBV18	TRBJ2-7	CASSPSSYEQYF	TGTGCCAGCTCACCGAGCTCCTACGAGCAGTACTTC
-	TRBD2	TRBV19	TRBJ2-2	CASSIVSGSTGELFF	TGTGCCAGTAGTATAGTTAGCGGGTCGACCGGGGAGCTGTTTTTT
-	TRBD2	TRBV7-2	TRBJ2-1	CASSFSLAGGTYNEQFF	TGTGCCAGCAGCTTTTCTCTAGCGGGGGGAACCTACAATGAGCAGTTCTTC
-	-	TRBV5-5	TRBJ2-3	CASSLGGGTDTQYF	TGTGCCAGCAGCTTGGGGGGCGGCACAGATACGCAGTATTTT
-	TRBD2	TRBV2	TRBJ2-5	CASRGLVGETQYF	TGTGCCAGCAGGGGACTAGTCGGTGAGACCCAGTACTTC
-	-	TRBV21-1	TRBJ2-1	CASSTDPPLANGSYNEQFF	TGTGCCAGCAGCACTGACCCCCCACTAGCTAATGGCTCCTACAATGAGCAGTTCTTC
-	-	TRBV5-1	TRBJ1-2	CASSLGGHGYTF	TGCGCCAGCAGCTTGGGGGGGCATGGCTACACCTTC
-	TRBD1	TRBV28	TRBJ2-5	CASSLYRDRGMETQYF	TGTGCCAGCAGTTTATACCGGGACAGGGGGATGGAGACCCAGTACTTC
few	-	TRBV9	TRBJ1-6	CASSVGEFYNSPLHF	TGTGCCAGCAGCGTAGGGGAGTTCTATAATTCACCCCTCCACTTT
-	TRBD2	TRBV7-6	TRBJ2-5	CASSLGGTNKETQYF	TGTGCCAGCAGCTTAGGAGGGACTAACAAAGAGACCCAGTACTTC
-	TRBD2	TRBV27	TRBJ2-3	CASSLSGGGGDTQYF	TGTGCCAGCAGTTTAAGCGGGGGGGGCGGGGATACGCAGTATTTT
-	-	TRBV27	TRBJ1-2	CASSPLGGNYGYTF	TGTGCCAGCAGTCCCCTAGGGGGTAACTATGGCTACACCTTC
-	TRBD1	TRBV5-1	TRBJ2-3	CASSWTGSSDTQYF	TGCGCCAGCAGCTGGACAGGGAGCTCAGATACGCAGTATTTT
-	-	TRBV5-1	TRBJ1-2	CASSLAGDGYTF	TGCGCCAGCAGCTTGGCAGGGGATGGCTACACCTTC
-	-	TRBV19	TRBJ2-1	CASSNGLWNEQFF	TGTGCCAGTAGTAATGGGCTTTGGAATGAGCAGTTCTTC
few	-	TRBV19	TRBJ1-1	CASSAPRVSRVTEAFF	TGTGCCAGTAGTGCCCCGAGAGTATCCAGGGTCACTGAAGCTTTCTTT
-	TRBD2	TRBV29-1	TRBJ2-3	CSAAETSGSTDTQYF	TGCAGCGCTGCTGAGACTAGCGGTAGCACAGATACGCAGTATTTT
-	-	TRBV5-6	TRBJ2-4	CASSLLGADIQYF	TGTGCCAGCAGCTTGCTGGGTGCGGACATTCAGTACTTC